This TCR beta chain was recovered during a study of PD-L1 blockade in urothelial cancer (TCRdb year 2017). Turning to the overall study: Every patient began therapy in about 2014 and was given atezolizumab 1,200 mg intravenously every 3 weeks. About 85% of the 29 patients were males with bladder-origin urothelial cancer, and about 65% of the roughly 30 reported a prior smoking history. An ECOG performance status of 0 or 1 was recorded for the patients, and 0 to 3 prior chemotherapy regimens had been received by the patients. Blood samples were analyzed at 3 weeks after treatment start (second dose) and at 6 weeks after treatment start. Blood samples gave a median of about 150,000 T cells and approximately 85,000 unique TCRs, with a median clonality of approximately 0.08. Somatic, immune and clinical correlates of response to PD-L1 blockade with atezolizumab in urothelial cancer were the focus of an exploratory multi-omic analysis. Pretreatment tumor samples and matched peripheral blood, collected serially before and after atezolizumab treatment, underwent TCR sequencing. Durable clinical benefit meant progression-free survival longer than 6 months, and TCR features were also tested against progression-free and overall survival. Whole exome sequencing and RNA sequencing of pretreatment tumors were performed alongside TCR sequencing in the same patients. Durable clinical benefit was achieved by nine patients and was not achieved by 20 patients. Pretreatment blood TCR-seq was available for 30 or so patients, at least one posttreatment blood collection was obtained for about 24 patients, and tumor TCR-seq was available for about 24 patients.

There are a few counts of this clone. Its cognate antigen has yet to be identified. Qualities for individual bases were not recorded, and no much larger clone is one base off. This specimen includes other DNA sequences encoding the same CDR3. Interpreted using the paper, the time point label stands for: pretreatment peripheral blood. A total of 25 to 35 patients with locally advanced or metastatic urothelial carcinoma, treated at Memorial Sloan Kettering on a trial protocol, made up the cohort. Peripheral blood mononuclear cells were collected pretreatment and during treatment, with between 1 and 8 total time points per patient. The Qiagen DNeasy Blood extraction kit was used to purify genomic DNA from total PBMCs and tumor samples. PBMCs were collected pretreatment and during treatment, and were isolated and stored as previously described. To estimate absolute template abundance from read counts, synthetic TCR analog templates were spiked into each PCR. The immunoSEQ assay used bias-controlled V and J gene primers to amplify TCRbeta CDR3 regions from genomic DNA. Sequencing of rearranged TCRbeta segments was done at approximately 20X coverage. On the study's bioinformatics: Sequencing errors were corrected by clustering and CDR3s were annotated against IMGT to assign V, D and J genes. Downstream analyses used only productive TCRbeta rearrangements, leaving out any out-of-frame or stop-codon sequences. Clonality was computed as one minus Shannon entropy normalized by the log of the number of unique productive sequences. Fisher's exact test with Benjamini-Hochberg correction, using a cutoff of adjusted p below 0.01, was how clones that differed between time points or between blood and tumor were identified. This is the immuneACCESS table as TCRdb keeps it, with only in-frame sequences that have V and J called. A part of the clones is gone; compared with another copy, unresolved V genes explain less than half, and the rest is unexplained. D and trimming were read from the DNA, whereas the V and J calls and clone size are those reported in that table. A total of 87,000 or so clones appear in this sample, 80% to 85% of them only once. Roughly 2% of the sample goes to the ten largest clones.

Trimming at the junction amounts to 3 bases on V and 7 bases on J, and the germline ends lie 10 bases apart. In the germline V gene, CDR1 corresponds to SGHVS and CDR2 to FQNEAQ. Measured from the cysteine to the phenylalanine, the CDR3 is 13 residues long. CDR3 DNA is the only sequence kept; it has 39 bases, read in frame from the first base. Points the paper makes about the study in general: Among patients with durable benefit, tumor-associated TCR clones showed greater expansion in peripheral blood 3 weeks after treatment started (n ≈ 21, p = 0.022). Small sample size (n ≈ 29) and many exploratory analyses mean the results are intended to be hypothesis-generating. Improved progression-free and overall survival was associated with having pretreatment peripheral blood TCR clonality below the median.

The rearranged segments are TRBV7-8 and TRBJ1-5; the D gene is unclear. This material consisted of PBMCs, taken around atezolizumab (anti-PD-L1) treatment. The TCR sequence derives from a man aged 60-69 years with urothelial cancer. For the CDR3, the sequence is CASSLGGGQPQHF. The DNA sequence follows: TGTGCCAGCAGCTTGGGCGGAGGGCAGCCCCAGCATTTT.